The sequence of this T cell receptor beta chain was determined in a study of cytomegalovirus exposure and HLA in healthy donors. At the level of the study: Findings of an earlier analysis included around 100 million unique TCR beta sequences from around 180 million T cells.

Primers: 60 Vbeta forward and 13 Jbeta reverse. The repertoire was sequenced with immunoSEQ multiplex PCR; TCRdb's copy has only in-frame clones and lacks some. Here the sample table reports 100,000 to 150,000 clones. The CDR3 is 14 residues long. Germline V gene sequence: CDR1 MNHNS, CDR2 SASEGT. The V end lost 8 bases, the J end lost 5 bases, and 18 bases lay between the germline ends. Sequenced sample: PBMCs. The sequence was collected from a middle-aged woman in good health and CMV-seronegative. V is TRBV6-1 and J is TRBJ1-1; no clear D gene. CDR3 bases: TGTGCCAGCTCGGGGAGGTCAATAGGGACTGAAGCTTTCTTT. The encoded protein is CASSGRSIGTEAFF.